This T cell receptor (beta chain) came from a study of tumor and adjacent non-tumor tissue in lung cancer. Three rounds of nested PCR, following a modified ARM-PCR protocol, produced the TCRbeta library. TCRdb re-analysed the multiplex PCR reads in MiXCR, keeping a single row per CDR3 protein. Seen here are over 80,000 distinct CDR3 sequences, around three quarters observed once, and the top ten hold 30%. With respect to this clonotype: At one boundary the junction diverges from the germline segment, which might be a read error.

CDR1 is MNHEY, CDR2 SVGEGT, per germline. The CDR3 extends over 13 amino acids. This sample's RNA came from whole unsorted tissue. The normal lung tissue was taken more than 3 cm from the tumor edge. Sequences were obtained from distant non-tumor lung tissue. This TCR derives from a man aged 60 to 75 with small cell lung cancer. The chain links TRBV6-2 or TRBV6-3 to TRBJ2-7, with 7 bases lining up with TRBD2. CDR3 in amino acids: CPSNGGSSYKQYF. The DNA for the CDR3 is TGTCCCAGCAACGGCGGGAGTTCATACAAGCAGTACTTC.